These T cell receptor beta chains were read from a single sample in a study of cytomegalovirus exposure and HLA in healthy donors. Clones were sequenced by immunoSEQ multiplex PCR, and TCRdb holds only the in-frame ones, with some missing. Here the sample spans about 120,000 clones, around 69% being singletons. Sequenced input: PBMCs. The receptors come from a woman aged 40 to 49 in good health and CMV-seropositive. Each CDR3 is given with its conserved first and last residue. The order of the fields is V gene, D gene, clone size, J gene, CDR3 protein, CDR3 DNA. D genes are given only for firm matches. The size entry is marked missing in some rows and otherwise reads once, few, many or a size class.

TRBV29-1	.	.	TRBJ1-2	CSVEVTGLGGYTF	TGCAGCGTTGAAGTAACAGGGTTGGGGGGCTACACCTTC
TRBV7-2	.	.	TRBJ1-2	CASSRAGTYYGYTF	TGTGCCAGCAGCCGAGCCGGGACTTACTATGGCTACACCTTC
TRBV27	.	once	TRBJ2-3	CASSFHRETDTQYF	TGTGCCAGCAGTTTTCACAGGGAAACAGATACGCAGTATTTT
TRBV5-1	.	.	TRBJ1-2	CASSLGQSNYGYTF	TGCGCCAGCAGCTTGGGACAGAGTAACTATGGCTACACCTTC
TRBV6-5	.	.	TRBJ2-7	CASSYHGPRVEQYF	TGTGCCAGCAGTTACCACGGTCCCCGGGTCGAGCAGTACTTC
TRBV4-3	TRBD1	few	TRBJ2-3	CASSQGTGLSTDTQYF	TGCGCCAGCAGCCAAGGGACAGGGTTAAGCACAGATACGCAGTATTTT
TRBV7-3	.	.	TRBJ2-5	CASSLGTQETQYF	TGTGCCAGCAGCTTAGGGACTCAAGAGACCCAGTACTTC
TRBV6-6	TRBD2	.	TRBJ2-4	CVIRTAGDIQYF	TGTGTCATTAGGACGGCGGGGGACATTCAGTACTTC
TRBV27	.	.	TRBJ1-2	CASAWGREAGYTF	TGTGCCAGCGCTTGGGGGAGGGAGGCTGGCTACACCTTC
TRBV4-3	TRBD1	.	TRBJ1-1	CASSRDRVATEAFF	TGCGCCAGCAGCCGAGACAGGGTTGCCACTGAAGCCTTCTTT
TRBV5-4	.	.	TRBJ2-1	CASSLTGTQNNEQFF	TGTGCCAGCAGCTTAACCGGGACACAAAACAATGAGCAGTTCTTC
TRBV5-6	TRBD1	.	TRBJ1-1	CASSPRRDRFEAFF	TGTGCCAGCAGCCCCCGCCGGGACAGGTTTGAAGCTTTCTTT
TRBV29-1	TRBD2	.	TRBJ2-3	CSVDGRGGSDTQYF	TGCAGCGTTGATGGGCGGGGGGGCTCAGATACGCAGTATTTT
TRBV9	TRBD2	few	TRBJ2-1	CASSSSGGGPGYNEQFF	TGTGCCAGCAGCAGTAGCGGGGGGGGCCCGGGTTACAATGAGCAGTTCTTC
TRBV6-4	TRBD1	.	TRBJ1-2	CASSEQPGQGNYGYTF	TGTGCCAGCAGTGAGCAACCGGGACAGGGTAACTATGGCTACACCTTC
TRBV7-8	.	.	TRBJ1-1	CASSLARGLRAEAFF	TGTGCCAGCAGCTTAGCAAGGGGTCTTAGGGCTGAAGCTTTCTTT
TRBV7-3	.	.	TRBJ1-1	CASSLSQGSEAFF	TGTGCCAGCAGCTTAAGTCAGGGCTCCGAAGCTTTCTTT
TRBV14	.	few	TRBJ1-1	CASSQVGRGGTEAFF	TGTGCCAGCAGCCAAGTGGGGAGGGGGGGCACTGAAGCTTTCTTT
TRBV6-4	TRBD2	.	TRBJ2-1	CASSDSTSGGANEQFF	TGTGCCAGCAGTGACTCGACTAGCGGGGGGGCCAATGAGCAGTTCTTC
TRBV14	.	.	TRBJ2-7	CASSQVRDSYEQYF	TGTGCCAGCAGCCAAGTACGGGACTCCTACGAGCAGTACTTC
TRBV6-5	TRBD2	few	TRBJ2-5	CASKRGPRQETQYF	TGTGCCAGCAAGCGGGGGCCGAGACAAGAGACCCAGTACTTC
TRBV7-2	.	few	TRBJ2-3	CASSLELASADTQYF	TGTGCCAGCAGCTTAGAACTAGCTAGCGCAGATACGCAGTATTTT
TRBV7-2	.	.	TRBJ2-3	CASYVGGPSTDTQYF	TGTGCCAGCTACGTTGGGGGCCCCTCCACAGATACGCAGTATTTT
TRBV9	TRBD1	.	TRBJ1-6	CASSTGTGNSPLHF	TGTGCCAGCAGCACCGGGACAGGGAATTCACCCCTCCACTTT
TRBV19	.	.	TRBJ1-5	CASSHRVSNQPQHF	TGTGCCAGTAGTCACAGGGTTAGCAATCAGCCCCAGCATTTT
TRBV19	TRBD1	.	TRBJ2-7	CASRGGQDSYEQYF	TGTGCCAGTAGAGGAGGACAGGACTCCTACGAGCAGTACTTC
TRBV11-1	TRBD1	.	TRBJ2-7	CASSLAWDSTYEQYF	TGTGCCAGCAGCTTAGCGTGGGACAGCACCTACGAGCAGTACTTC
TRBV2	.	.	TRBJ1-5	CASCAGADQPQHF	TGTGCCAGCTGTGCAGGGGCAGACCAGCCCCAGCATTTT